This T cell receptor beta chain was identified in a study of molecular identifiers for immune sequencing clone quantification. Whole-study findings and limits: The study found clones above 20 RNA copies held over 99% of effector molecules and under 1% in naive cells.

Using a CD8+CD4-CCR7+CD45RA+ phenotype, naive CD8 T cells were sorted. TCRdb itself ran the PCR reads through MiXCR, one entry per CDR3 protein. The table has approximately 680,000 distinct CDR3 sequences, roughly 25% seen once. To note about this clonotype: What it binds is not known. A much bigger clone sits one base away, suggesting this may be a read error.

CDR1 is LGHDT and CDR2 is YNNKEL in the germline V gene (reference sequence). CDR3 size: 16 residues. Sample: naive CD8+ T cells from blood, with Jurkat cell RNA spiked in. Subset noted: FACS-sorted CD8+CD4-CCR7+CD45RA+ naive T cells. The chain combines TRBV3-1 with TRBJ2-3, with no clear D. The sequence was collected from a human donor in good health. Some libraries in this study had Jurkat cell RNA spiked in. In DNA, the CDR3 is TGTGCCGGCAGCCAAGATGAATGGAGTCATACAGATACGCAGTATTTT. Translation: CAGSQDEWSHTDTQYF.